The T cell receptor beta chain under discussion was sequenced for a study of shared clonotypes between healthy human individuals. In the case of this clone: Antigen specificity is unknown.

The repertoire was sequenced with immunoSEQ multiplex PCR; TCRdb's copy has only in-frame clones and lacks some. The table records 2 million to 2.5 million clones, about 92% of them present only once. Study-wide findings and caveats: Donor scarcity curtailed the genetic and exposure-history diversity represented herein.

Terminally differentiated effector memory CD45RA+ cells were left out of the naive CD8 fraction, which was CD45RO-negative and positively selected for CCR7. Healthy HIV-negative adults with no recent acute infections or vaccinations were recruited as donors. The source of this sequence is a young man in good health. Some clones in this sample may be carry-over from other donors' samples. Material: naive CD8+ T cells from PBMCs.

CDR3 sequence: CASSPGRYNQPQHF. CDR3 nucleotide sequence: TGTGCCAGCAGCCCGGGACGGTACAATCAGCCCCAGCATTTT. V gene TRBV7-6 combines with J gene TRBJ1-5, with D perhaps TRBD1 (5 bases). Trimming took off 5 bases at V and 3 bases at J, with 11 bases between the two ends. CDR1 and CDR2 from the germline V gene are SGHVS and FNYEAQ. This CDR3 has 14 residues.